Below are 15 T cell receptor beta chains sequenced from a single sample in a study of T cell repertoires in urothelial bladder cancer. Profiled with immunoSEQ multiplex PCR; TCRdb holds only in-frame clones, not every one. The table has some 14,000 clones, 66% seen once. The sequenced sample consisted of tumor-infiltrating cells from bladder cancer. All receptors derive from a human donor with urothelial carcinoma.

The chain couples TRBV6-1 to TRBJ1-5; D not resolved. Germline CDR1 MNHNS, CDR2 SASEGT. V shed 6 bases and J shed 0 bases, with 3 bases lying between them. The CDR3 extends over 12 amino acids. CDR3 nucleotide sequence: TGTGCCAGCAGGGTTAGCAATCAGCCCCAGCATTTT. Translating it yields CASRVSNQPQHF.

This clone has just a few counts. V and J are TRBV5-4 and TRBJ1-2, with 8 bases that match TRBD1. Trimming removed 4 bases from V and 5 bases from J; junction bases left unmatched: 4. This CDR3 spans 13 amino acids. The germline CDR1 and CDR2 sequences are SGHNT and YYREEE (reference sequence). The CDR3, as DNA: TGTGCCAGCAGCACACGGACAGGGTATGGCTACACCTTC. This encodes CASSTRTGYGYTF.

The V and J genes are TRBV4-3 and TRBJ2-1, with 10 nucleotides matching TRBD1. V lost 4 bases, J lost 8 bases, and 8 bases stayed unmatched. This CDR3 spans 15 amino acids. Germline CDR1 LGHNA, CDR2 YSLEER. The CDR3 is CASSPRPGTGDEQFF. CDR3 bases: TGCGCCAGCAGCCCACGTCCCGGGACAGGGGATGAGCAGTTCTTC.

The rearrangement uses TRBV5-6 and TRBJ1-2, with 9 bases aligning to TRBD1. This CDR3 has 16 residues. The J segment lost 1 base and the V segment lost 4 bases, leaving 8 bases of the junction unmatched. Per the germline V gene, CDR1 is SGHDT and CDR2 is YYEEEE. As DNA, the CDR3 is TGTGCCAGCAGCCACCAACAGGGGGCTGTTAACTATGGCTACACCTTC. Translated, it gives CASSHQQGAVNYGYTF. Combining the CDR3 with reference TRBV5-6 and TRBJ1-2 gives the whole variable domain DAGVTQSPTHLIKTRGQQVTLRCSPKSGHDTVSWYQQALGQGPQFIFQYYEEEERQRGNFPDRFSGHQFPNYSSELNVNALLLGDSALYLCASSHQQGAVNYGYTFGSGTRLTVV.

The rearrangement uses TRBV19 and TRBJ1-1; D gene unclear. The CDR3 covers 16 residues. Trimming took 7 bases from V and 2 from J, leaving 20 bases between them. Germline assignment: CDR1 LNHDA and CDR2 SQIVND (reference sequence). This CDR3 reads CASTLTPDPGNTEAFF. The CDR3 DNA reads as TGTGCCAGTACCTTAACCCCAGACCCGGGAAACACTGAAGCTTTCTTT.

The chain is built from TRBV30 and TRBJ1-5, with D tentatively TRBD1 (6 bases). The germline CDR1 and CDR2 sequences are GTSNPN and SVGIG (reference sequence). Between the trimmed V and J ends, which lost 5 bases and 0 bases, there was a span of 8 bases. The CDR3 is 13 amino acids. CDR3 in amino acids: CAWGQYSNQPQHF. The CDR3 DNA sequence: TGTGCCTGGGGACAGTATAGCAATCAGCCCCAGCATTTT.

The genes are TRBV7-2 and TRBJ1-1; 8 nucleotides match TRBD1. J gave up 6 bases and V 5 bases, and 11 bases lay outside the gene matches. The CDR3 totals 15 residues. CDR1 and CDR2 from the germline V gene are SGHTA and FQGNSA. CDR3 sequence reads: CASSRRPDRGAEAFF. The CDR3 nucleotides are TGTGCCAGCAGCCGCCGACCCGACAGGGGAGCTGAAGCTTTCTTT.

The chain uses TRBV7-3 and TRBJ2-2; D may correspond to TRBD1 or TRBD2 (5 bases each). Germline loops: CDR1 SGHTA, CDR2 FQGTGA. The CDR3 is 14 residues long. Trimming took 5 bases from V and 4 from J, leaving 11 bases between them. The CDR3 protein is CASSPGAFTGELFF. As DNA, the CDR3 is TGTGCCAGCAGCCCCGGGGCCTTCACCGGGGAGCTGTTTTTT.

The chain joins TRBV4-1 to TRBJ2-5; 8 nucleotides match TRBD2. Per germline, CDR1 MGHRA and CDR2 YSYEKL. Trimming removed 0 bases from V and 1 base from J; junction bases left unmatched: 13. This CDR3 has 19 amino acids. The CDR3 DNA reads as TGCGCCAGCAGCCAAGAGGGAAGGGCCTTAGCGGGGTCCCAAGAGACCCAGTACTTC. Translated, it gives CASSQEGRALAGSQETQYF.

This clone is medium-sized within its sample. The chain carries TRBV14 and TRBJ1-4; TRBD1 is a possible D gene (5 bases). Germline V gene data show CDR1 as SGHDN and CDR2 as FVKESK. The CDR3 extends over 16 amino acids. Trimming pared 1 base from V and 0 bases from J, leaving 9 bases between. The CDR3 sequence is CASSQATVATNEKLFF. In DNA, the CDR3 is TGTGCCAGCAGCCAAGCGACAGTTGCAACTAATGAAAAACTGTTTTTT.

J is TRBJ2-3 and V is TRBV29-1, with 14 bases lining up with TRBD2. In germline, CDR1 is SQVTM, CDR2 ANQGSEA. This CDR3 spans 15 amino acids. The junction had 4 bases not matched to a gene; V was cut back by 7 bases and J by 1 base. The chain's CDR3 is CSAAGLAGGTDTQYF. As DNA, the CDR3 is TGCAGCGCGGCGGGACTAGCGGGGGGCACAGATACGCAGTATTTT.

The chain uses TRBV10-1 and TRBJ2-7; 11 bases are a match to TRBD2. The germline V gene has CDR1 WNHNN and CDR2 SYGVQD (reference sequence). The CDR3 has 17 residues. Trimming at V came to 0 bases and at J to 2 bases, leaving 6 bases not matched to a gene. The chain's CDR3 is CASSESSGGAGTYEQYV. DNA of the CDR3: TGCGCCAGCAGTGAGTCTAGCGGGGGGGCCGGGACCTACGAGCAGTACGTC.

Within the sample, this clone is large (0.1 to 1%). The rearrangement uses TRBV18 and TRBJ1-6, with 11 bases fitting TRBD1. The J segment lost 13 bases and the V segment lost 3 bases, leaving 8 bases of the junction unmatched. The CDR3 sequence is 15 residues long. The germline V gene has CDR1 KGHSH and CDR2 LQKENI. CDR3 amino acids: CASSPPGTGGGPLHF. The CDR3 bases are TGTGCCAGCTCACCCCCCGGGACAGGGGGTGGTCCCCTCCACTTT.

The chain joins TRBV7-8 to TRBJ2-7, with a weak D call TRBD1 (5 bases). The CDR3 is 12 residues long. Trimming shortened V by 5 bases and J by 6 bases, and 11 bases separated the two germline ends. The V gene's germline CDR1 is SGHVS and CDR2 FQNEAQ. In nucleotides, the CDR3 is TGTGCCAGCAGCCGACCAAGGGGCGAGCAGTACTTC. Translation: CASSRPRGEQYF. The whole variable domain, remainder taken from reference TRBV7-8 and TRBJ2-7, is GAGVSQSPRYKVAKRGQDVALRCDPISGHVSLFWYQQALGQGPEFLTYFQNEAQLDKSGLPSDRFFAERPEGSVSTLKIQRTQQEDSAVYLCASSRPRGEQYFGPGTRLTVT.

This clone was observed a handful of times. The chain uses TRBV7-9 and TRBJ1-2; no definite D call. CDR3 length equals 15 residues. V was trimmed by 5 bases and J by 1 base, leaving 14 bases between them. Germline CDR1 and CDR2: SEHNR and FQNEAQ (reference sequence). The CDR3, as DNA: TGTGCCAGCAGCGTCGGGCTCCCCGGTAACTATGGCTACACCTTC. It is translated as CASSVGLPGNYGYTF.